This T cell receptor (beta chain) was captured in a study of persistence of HIV-infected CD4 T cells. Findings of the study overall: Antigen-responding cells were enriched for degenerate expanded CDR3beta sequences.

The libraries were made with immunoSEQ version 4 in survey mode. Here immunoSEQ multiplex PCR was the method, and the copy in TCRdb shows in-frame clones only, minus some. This sample has roughly 34,000 clones, with around 80% found just once. Lysates of CMV-infected fibroblasts at 10 ug/mL stimulated these cells. CD40L-negative CD69-negative CD45RO-high memory CD4+ T cells were sorted as populations depleted of antigen-responding cells. In regard to this clone: Its antigen is unidentified.

This sample comprised CD4+ T cells sorted from PBMCs after approximately 18-hour stimulation, obtained from a patient who received antiretroviral therapy. The receptor's source is an adult woman with HIV who was CMV-seropositive.

CDR3 DNA sequence: TGTGCCAGCTCACCACCGGAGGGGGCGTTTGGTGGCTACACCTTC. Protein sequence: CASSPPEGAFGGYTF. This chain uses TRBV18 with TRBJ1-2; 7 positions match TRBD1. The CDR3 spans 15 residues. Germline CDR1 KGHSH, CDR2 LQKENI. V shed 0 bases and J 7 bases; nucleotides not matched to a gene: 8.